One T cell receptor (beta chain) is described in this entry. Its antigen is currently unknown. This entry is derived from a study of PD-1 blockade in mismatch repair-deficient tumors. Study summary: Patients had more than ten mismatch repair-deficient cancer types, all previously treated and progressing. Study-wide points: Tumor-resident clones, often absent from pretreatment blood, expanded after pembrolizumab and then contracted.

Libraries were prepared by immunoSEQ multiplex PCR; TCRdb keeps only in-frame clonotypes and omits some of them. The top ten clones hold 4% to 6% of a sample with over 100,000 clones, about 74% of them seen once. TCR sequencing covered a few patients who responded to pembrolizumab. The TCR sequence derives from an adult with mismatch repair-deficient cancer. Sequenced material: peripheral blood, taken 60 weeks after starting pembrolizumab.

The CDR3 protein is CAIGQVNQPQHF. The CDR3 nucleotides read TGTGCCATCGGACAGGTCAATCAGCCCCAGCATTTT. This sequence joins TRBV10-3 and TRBJ1-5; 7 nucleotides align to TRBD1. The CDR3 runs 12 residues. In germline, CDR1 is ENHRY, CDR2 SYGVKD. V was clipped by 8 bases and J by 3 bases; unmatched bases: 1.